The present entry profiles one T cell receptor beta chain with its context. Its antigen is currently unknown. Each donor had around 10 milliliters of peripheral blood drawn. These data come from a study of blood T cells in healthy people across ages. Whole-study results and caveats: More naive CD4+ cells and higher diversity marked long-lived donors relative to aged donors. Estimates drawn from one million T cells were deemed to understate diversity. Per-million-T-cell TCR beta diversity fell roughly linearly with age.

The CDR3 runs to 14 residues. Trimming took 5 bases from V and 2 from J, leaving 15 bases between them. CDR1 and CDR2 from the germline V gene are DFQATT and SNEGSKA (reference sequence). Sample-barcoded 5' priming and a J-beta primer mix drove a second PCR of roughly 6 to 12 cycles. Each CDR3 protein is one row after TCRdb ran MiXCR on the 5' RACE reads. The repertoire has about 690,000 distinct CDR3 sequences, less than 45% of them found once; the top ten carry about 30%. The sequencing sample was made of blood. This clonotype originated in a man of 80 years or more in good health. The V gene is TRBV20-1, the J gene TRBJ2-5; TRBD2 might be the D (5 bases). In nucleotides, the CDR3 is TGCAGTGCTGCGCGAGGGCAGACACAAGAGACCCAGTACTTC. Protein sequence: CSAARGQTQETQYF.